This TCR beta chain was captured in a study of graft-versus-host responses after intestinal transplantation. On the study more broadly: Every one of the recipients received anti-thymocyte globulin induction and afterwards took tacrolimus and steroids for 3 to 4 years.

For this clone: Antigen specificity is unknown.

The CDR3 consists of 14 residues. CDR1 and CDR2 from the germline V gene are SGHRS and YFSETQ. V lost 4 bases to trimming and J lost 4 bases; unmatched junction nucleotides: 7. Regarding the study as a whole: Researchers found GvH clones in recipient marrow, and some showed up first in ileum or blood. The presence of high graft-versus-host to host-versus-graft clonal ratios in allografts characterized patients with graft-donor T cell macrochimerism. Researchers found peak circulating GvH clone levels linked to early post-transplant HvG declines.

Clones were read by immunoSEQ multiplex PCR, and TCRdb kept only the in-frame ones, dropping some. Of approximately 90,000 clones in the sample, 85% to 95% were seen once. V usage is TRBV5-1 and J usage is TRBJ2-5; 7 bases agree with TRBD1. This receptor was taken from a human donor who was the organ donor for an intestinal transplant. Specimen: unstimulated CD8+ T cells sorted from spleen or lymph node cells, collected before transplant. This CDR3 is CASSPGTERETQYF. For the CDR3, the DNA is TGCGCCAGCAGCCCCGGGACAGAGAGAGAGACCCAGTACTTC. Full variable domain (missing parts from reference TRBV5-1 and TRBJ2-5): KAGVTQTPRYLIKTRGQQVTLSCSPISGHRSVSWYQQTPGQGLQFLFEYFSETQRNKGNFPGRFSGRQFSNSRSEMNVSTLELGDSALYLCASSPGTERETQYFGPGTRLLVL.